Below, 6 T cell receptor beta chains from the same sample are listed, as sequenced in a study of T cells in Graves' hyperthyroidism and ophthalmopathy. From RNA transcripts, TCR beta CDR3 regions were amplified. With the HTBI primer set, the TCR CDR3 went through a first round of RT-PCR. TCRdb reprocessed the multiplex PCR reads via MiXCR and lists one record per CDR3 protein. The table lists around 350,000 distinct CDR3 sequences, approximately 14% of them singletons. The sequenced material came from blood. Receptor source: a woman aged 18-30 years with Graves' hyperthyroidism that later progressed to Graves' ophthalmopathy.

This clonotype was found many times. V gene TRBV15 combines with J gene TRBJ1-5; 11 bases match TRBD1. The CDR3 is made up of 16 amino acids. V lost 5 bases and J lost 3; bases outside the gene matches: 6. Germline V gene lookup returns CDR1 LNHNV and CDR2 YYDKDF (reference sequence). CDR3 nucleotides: TGTGCCACCAGCTCTTTGGACAGGGGGCACAATCAGCCCCAGCATTTT. Translation: CATSSLDRGHNQPQHF.

There are many counts of this clonotype. This chain links TRBV28 with TRBJ1-5; unclear D gene. The CDR3 runs to 15 residues. The germline V and J ends were trimmed by 3 bases and 2 bases, with 11 bases remaining between them. Germline V lookup: CDR1 MDHEN, CDR2 SYDVKM. The CDR3 bases are TGTGCCAGCAGTTTCGAGGGATCTGGCAATCAGCCCCAGCATTTT. Its protein product is CASSFEGSGNQPQHF.

The table lists this clonotype with many counts. This sequence joins TRBV2 and TRBJ2-1, with TRBD2 identical over 14 bases. V lost 5 bases, J lost 11 bases, and 8 bases stayed unmatched. Germline assignment: CDR1 SNHLY and CDR2 FYNNEI. CDR3 length: 15 amino acids. CDR3 in DNA: TGTGCCAGCAGTTTGGGACTAGCGGGGGTCGAGAAGCAGTTCTTC. It is translated as CASSLGLAGVEKQFF. Combining the CDR3 with reference TRBV2 and TRBJ2-1 gives the whole variable domain EPEVTQTPSHQVTQMGQEVILRCVPISNHLYFYWYRQILGQKVEFLVSFYNNEISEKSEIFDDQFSVERPDGSNFTLKIRSTKLEDSAMYFCASSLGLAGVEKQFFGPGTRLTVL.

This clonotype appeared many times. The chain is built from TRBV5-1 and TRBJ2-1; the D gene is possibly TRBD2 (5 bases). Per the germline V gene, CDR1 is SGHRS and CDR2 is YFSETQ. The CDR3 totals 15 residues. The ends were cut back, 4 bases at V and 4 bases at J, with 15 bases in the middle. Written as DNA, the CDR3 is TGCGCCAGCAGCGAGGCGGGTGGGTCTTACAATGAGCAGTTCTTC. As protein: CASSEAGGSYNEQFF.

This clonotype was recorded many times. This chain links TRBV30 with TRBJ2-7; maybe TRBD2 (6 bases). Germline CDR1 reads GTSNPN; CDR2 reads SVGIG (reference sequence). Trimming stripped 0 bases from V and 2 bases from J, with 14 bases between. This CDR3 is 15 amino acids long. The CDR3 nucleotides read TGTGCCTGGAGTGTAACTAGCCCCCTTGCCTACGAGCAGTACTTC. Protein: CAWSVTSPLAYEQYF.

This clonotype appeared many times. The chain has TRBV12-3 or TRBV12-4 and TRBJ1-4; 11 nucleotides align to TRBD1. The CDR3 is made up of 16 amino acids. V trimming: 3 bases; J trimming: 7 bases; junction bases outside the gene matches: 7. CDR3 amino acids: CASSFTGTGGGEKLFF. CDR3 nucleotide sequence: TGTGCCAGCAGTTTCACCGGGACAGGGGGTGGTGAAAAACTGTTTTTT.